A selection of T cell receptor beta chains follows, all from one sample in a study of T cell repertoires in aging, cancer and after chemotherapy. TCRdb itself ran the multiplex PCR reads through MiXCR, one entry per CDR3 protein. The repertoire includes around 6,200 distinct CDR3 sequences, 25% to 30% of them detected once, and about 7.3% sits in the top ten. The specimen was blood. The source of these receptors is a human donor with a blood cancer. Each CDR3 is given without its conserved first and last residue. The order of the fields is J gene, V gene, CDR3 length, CDR3 protein.

J: TRBJ2-3
V: TRBV20-1
length: 9
CDR3: SARRGATQY

J: TRBJ2-7
V: TRBV5-6
length: 12
CDR3: ASSANGMPYEQY

J: TRBJ2-6
V: TRBV29-1
length: 11
CDR3: SVRDSGANVLT

J: TRBJ1-3
V: TRBV6-1
length: 10
CDR3: ASTNLGNTIY

J: TRBJ1-3
V: TRBV10-3
length: 11
CDR3: AIPDSSGNTIY

J: TRBJ1-5
V: TRBV6-8
length: 11
CDR3: ASSETGNQPQH

J: TRBJ2-5
V: TRBV7-9
length: 12
CDR3: ASSHTGVQETQY

J: TRBJ2-1
V: TRBV15
length: 14
CDR3: ATSREGQGNYNEQF

J: TRBJ1-4
V: TRBV6-1
length: 11
CDR3: ASSTSYNEKLF

J: TRBJ2-5
V: TRBV11-2
length: 9
CDR3: ASSLSGAQY

J: TRBJ2-7
V: TRBV27
length: 11
CDR3: ASSLSNSVEQY

J: TRBJ1-5
V: TRBV20-1
length: 16
CDR3: SARDVPGQGAPGQPQH

J: TRBJ1-5
V: TRBV20-1
length: 11
CDR3: SARRQYNQPQH

J: TRBJ1-5
V: TRBV20-1
length: 16
CDR3: SARDVPGQGAVDQPQH

J: TRBJ2-2
V: TRBV19
length: 14
CDR3: ASSRRRSSNTGELF

J: TRBJ1-1
V: TRBV6-6
length: 13
CDR3: ASSPRGTGNTEAF

J: TRBJ1-4
V: TRBV6-4
length: 12
CDR3: ASTLPGTNEKLF

J: TRBJ2-5
V: TRBV20-1
length: 17
CDR3: SARDLFGREGVGQETQY

J: TRBJ2-5
V: TRBV28
length: 14
CDR3: ASSLGPSDRGETQY

J: TRBJ1-6
V: TRBV18
length: 12
CDR3: ASSPEGGHSPLH

J: TRBJ2-7
V: TRBV6-5
length: 9
CDR3: ASNQGHEQY

J: TRBJ2-7
V: TRBV4-2
length: 13
CDR3: ASSQGMGGGYEQY

J: TRBJ2-1
V: TRBV29-1
length: 14
CDR3: SVEKAGVAGAGEQF

J: TRBJ1-1
V: TRBV10-3
length: 11
CDR3: AITQGCYTEAF

J: TRBJ1-2
V: TRBV10-1
length: 11
CDR3: ASSYTANYGYT

J: TRBJ2-5
V: TRBV6-2/TRBV6-3
length: 12
CDR3: ASSTARVQETQY

J: TRBJ2-2
V: TRBV7-9
length: 14
CDR3: ASSEGLAGNTGELF

J: TRBJ1-5
V: TRBV5-6
length: 12
CDR3: ASSFQGAVQPQH

J: TRBJ2-1
V: TRBV13
length: 13
CDR3: ASRPTRASYNEQF

J: TRBJ1-2
V: TRBV6-5
length: 10
CDR3: ASRRIDEGYT

J: TRBJ1-3
V: TRBV10-3
length: 14
CDR3: AITSPDRGSGNTIY

J: TRBJ2-2
V: TRBV12-3/TRBV12-4
length: 14
CDR3: ASSPGQPVWRGELS

J: TRBJ2-1
V: TRBV11-2
length: 12
CDR3: ASSWRDIYNEQF

J: TRBJ2-1
V: TRBV7-2
length: 13
CDR3: ASSPQNGAYNEQF

J: TRBJ2-2
V: TRBV7-9
length: 14
CDR3: ASSSWTVIGTGELF

J: TRBJ2-1
V: TRBV28
length: 14
CDR3: ASSLWAGTSYNEQF

J: TRBJ1-1
V: TRBV5-1
length: 12
CDR3: ASSPPGGITEAF

J: TRBJ2-5
V: TRBV7-9
length: 11
CDR3: ASSTGLAETQY

J: TRBJ2-1
V: TRBV28
length: 10
CDR3: ASSLGQYEQF

J: TRBJ1-1
V: TRBV12-3/TRBV12-4
length: 10
CDR3: ASSSGYTEAF

J: TRBJ2-3
V: TRBV4-2
length: 14
CDR3: ASSYGLDRSTDTQY

J: TRBJ2-1
V: TRBV7-6
length: 12
CDR3: ASSEGLAANEQF

J: TRBJ1-1
V: TRBV5-6
length: 14
CDR3: ASSLEGLVGLTEAF

J: TRBJ2-2
V: TRBV20-1
length: 12
CDR3: SAAYNTNTGELF

J: TRBJ2-7
V: TRBV6-5
length: 13
CDR3: ASSFRQESSYEQY

J: TRBJ1-5
V: TRBV11-2
length: 13
CDR3: ASSAGGTSNQPQH

J: TRBJ2-1
V: TRBV27
length: 11
CDR3: ASKGGSYNEQF

J: TRBJ1-2
V: TRBV7-2
length: 12
CDR3: ASRRPSGVYGYT

J: TRBJ2-3
V: TRBV29-1
length: 11
CDR3: SVGSGRADTQY

J: TRBJ2-6
V: TRBV27
length: 14
CDR3: ASRWRGTSGANVLT

J: TRBJ2-1
V: TRBV5-1
length: 16
CDR3: ASSLGLTGTLEPNEQF